Each of the 8 T cell receptor beta chains below was sequenced from the same sample in a study of technical replicates of blood from a handful of donors. This table comes from immunoSEQ multiplex PCR, and its TCRdb copy is limited to in-frame clones, with some not included. The sample consists of roughly 87,000 clones, 90% to 95% of them appearing once. Sequenced material: T cells isolated from PBMCs. These receptors all stem from a human donor in good health.

The chain joins TRBV19 to TRBJ1-2; TRBD1 matches at 9 bases. Per the germline V gene, CDR1 is LNHDA and CDR2 is SQIVND (reference sequence). V was pared by 4 bases and J by 6 bases, with 3 bases of the junction left unmatched. CDR3 size: 13 residues. Here the CDR3 reads CASSTQGAHGYTF. CDR3 DNA: TGTGCCAGTAGTACACAGGGGGCTCATGGCTACACCTTC.

The chain links TRBV7-2 to TRBJ2-5; D remains ambiguous. CDR1 is SGHTA and CDR2 is FQGNSA in the germline V gene. Trimming removed 4 bases from V and 5 bases from J, with 5 bases in between. The CDR3 extends over 11 amino acids. The CDR3 spells CASSSYETQYF. DNA of the CDR3: TGTGCCAGCAGCTCCTATGAGACCCAGTACTTC.

V and J are TRBV28 and TRBJ2-7, with 9 bases that match TRBD2. CDR1 and CDR2 from the germline V gene are MDHEN and SYDVKM. Trimming cost V 6 bases and J 9 bases; bases outside gene matches: 21. There are 17 residues in the CDR3. This chain's CDR3 is CASSLGGYGGRAVGQYF. As DNA, the CDR3 is TGTGCCAGCAGCTTGGGGGGTTATGGCGGGAGGGCCGTTGGGCAGTACTTC.

Only one count was recorded for this clone. The CDR3 DNA reads TGCGCCAGCGGTAGACTAGCGGGAGGGTACGAGCAGTACTTC. Amino acid sequence: CASGRLAGGYEQYF. The chain combines TRBV5-1 with TRBJ2-7; 14 nucleotides agree with TRBD2. Germline CDR1 reads SGHRS; CDR2 reads YFSETQ. The CDR3 length is 14 residues. Trimming removed 7 bases from V and 4 bases from J; junction bases left unmatched: 4. The full variable domain, with the rest looked up from reference TRBV5-1 and TRBJ2-7, is KAGVTQTPRYLIKTRGQQVTLSCSPISGHRSVSWYQQTPGQGLQFLFEYFSETQRNKGNFPGRFSGRQFSNSRSEMNVSTLELGDSALYLCASGRLAGGYEQYFGPGTRLTVT.

The chain links TRBV5-6 to TRBJ1-5; D remains unclear. The CDR3 sequence is 16 residues long. Germline values: CDR1 SGHDT, CDR2 YYEEEE. Trimming left V 6 bases short and J 5 bases short, with 21 bases between. This chain's CDR3 is CASNTMNEEGYQPQHF. CDR3 in DNA: TGTGCCAGCAACACGATGAACGAGGAGGGATATCAGCCCCAGCATTTT.

The rearrangement uses TRBV30 and TRBJ2-1, with D uncertain. From germline, CDR1 is GTSNPN and CDR2 SVGIG (reference sequence). The CDR3 has 12 amino acids. Deletions cut 0 bases from V and 7 bases from J, with 7 bases between. CDR3 sequence reads: CAWSVLRNEQFF. The DNA for the CDR3 is TGTGCCTGGAGTGTACTCAGGAATGAGCAGTTCTTC.

The rearrangement links TRBV21-1 to TRBJ2-7; the D call in the table, TRBD1, was not verified against the DNA. TRBV21-1 is tagged as a pseudogene. This CDR3 spans 13 amino acids. The CDR3 here is CARMSRGAYEQYF. In DNA, the CDR3 is TGTGCCAGGATGAGCAGGGGGGCTTACGAGCAGTACTTC.

The chain couples TRBV7-3 to TRBJ2-7, with a weak D call TRBD1 (6 bases). The V end was cut by 2 bases, the J end by 0 bases, with 8 bases between. The CDR3 covers 14 residues. Germline V gene data show CDR1 as SGHTA and CDR2 as FQGTGA. The CDR3 DNA reads as TGTGCCAGCAGCTTAGGGACAAACTCCTACGAGCAGTACTTC. Translated: CASSLGTNSYEQYF.